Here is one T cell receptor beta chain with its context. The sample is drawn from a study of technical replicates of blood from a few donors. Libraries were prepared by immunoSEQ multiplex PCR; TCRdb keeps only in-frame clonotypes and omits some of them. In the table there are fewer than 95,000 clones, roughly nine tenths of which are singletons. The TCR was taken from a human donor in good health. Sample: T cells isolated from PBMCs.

In DNA form, the CDR3 reads TGTGCCAGCAGTTCGCCCCCAGCGGGGGGGCCCGAGCAGTACTTC. Its translation is CASSSPPAGGPEQYF. V usage is TRBV28 and J usage is TRBJ2-7, with 10 bases lining up with TRBD2. Germline trimming cut 4 bases from V and 6 bases from J; bases unmatched to any gene: 9. Germline CDR1 MDHEN, CDR2 SYDVKM. CDR3 length: 15 residues.